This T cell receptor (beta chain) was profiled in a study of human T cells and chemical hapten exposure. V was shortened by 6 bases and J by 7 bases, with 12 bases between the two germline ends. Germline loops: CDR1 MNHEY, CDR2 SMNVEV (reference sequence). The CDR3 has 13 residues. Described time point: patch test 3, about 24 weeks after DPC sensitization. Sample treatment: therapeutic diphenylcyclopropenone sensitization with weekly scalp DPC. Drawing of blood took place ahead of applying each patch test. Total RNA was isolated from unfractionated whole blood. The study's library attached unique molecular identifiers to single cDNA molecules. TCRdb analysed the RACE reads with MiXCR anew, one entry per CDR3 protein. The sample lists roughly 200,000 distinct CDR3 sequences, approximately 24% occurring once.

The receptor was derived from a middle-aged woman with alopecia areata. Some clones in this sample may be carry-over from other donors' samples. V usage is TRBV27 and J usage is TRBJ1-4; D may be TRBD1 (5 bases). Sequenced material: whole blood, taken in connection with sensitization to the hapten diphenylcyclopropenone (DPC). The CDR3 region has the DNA TGTGCCAGCAGCTGGCAGGGAGGTGAAAAACTGTTTTTT. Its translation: CASSWQGGEKLFF.